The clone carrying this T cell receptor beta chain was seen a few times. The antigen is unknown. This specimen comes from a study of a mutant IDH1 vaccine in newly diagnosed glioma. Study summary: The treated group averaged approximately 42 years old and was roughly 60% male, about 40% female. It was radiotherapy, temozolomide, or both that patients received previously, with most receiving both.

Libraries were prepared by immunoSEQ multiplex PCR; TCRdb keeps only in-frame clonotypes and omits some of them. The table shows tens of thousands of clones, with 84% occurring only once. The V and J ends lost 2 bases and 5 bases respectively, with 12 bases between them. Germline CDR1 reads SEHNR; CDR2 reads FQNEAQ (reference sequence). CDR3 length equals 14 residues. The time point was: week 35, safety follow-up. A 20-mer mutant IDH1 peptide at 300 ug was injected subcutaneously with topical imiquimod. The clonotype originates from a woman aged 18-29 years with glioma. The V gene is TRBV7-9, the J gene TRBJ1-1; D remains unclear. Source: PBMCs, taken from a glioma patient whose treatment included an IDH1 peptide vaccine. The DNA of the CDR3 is TGTGCCAGCAGCTTAAAAAGCGGGAGTACTGAAGCTTTCTTT. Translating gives CASSLKSGSTEAFF. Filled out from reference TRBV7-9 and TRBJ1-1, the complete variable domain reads DTGVSQNPRHKITKRGQNVTFRCDPISEHNRLYWYRQTLGQGPEFLTYFQNEAQLEKSRLLSDRFSAERPKGSFSTLEIQRTEQGDSAMYLCASSLKSGSTEAFFGQGTRLTVV.